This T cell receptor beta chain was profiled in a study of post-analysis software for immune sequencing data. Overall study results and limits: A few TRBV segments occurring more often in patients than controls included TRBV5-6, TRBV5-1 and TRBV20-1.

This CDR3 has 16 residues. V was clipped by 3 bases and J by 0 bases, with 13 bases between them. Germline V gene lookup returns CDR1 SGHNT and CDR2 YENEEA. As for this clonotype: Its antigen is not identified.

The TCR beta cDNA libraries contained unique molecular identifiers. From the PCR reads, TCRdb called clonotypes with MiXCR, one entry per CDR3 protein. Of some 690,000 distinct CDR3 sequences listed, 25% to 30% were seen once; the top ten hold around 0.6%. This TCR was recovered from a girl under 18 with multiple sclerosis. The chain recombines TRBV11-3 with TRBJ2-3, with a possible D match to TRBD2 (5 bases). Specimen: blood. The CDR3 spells CASSFTPEASTDTQYF. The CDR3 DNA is TGTGCCAGCAGCTTTACACCGGAGGCTAGCACAGATACGCAGTATTTT. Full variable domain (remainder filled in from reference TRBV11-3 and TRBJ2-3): EAGVVQSPRYKIIEKKQPVAFWCNPISGHNTLYWYLQNLGQGPELLIRYENEEAVDDSQLPKDRFSAERLKGVDSTLKIQPAELGDSAVYLCASSFTPEASTDTQYFGPGTRLTVL.